Below are 2 T cell receptor beta chains sequenced from a single sample in a study of T cells in Graves' hyperthyroidism and ophthalmopathy. Amplification yielded TCR beta CDR3 regions, with RNA transcripts as the source. During a first-round RT-PCR of the TCR CDR3, the HTBI primer set was used. TCRdb re-derived calls from the multiplex PCR reads in MiXCR, one entry per CDR3 protein. In the table there are roughly 500,000 distinct CDR3 sequences, under 60% of which are singletons. The sequencing sample was made of peripheral blood or thyroid tissue (not recorded which). All receptors derive from an adult woman with Graves' disease, either hyperthyroidism or ophthalmopathy (not recorded which).

This clonotype was counted between two and nine times. The chain couples TRBV7-2 to TRBJ2-7, with D possibly matching TRBD2 (5 bases). V was shortened by 5 bases and J by 0 bases, with 14 bases between the two germline ends. Germline lookup yields CDR1 SGHTA and CDR2 FQGNSA. This CDR3 region has 15 residues. In DNA form, the CDR3 reads TGTGCCAGCAGCGCTGAGGGTCGGACCTCCTACGAGCAGTACTTC. Encoded protein: CASSAEGRTSYEQYF.

The table lists this clonotype with many counts. This sequence joins TRBV20-1 and TRBJ1-5; 7 positions match TRBD1. The germline V gene encodes CDR1 DFQATT and CDR2 SNEGSKA (reference sequence). J was trimmed by 5 bases and V by 4 bases; bases with no gene match: 5. The length of the CDR3 is 13 residues. The CDR3 DNA sequence: TGCAGTGCTAAGGGGGCGCAGGATCAGCCCCAGCATTTT. Protein sequence: CSAKGAQDQPQHF.